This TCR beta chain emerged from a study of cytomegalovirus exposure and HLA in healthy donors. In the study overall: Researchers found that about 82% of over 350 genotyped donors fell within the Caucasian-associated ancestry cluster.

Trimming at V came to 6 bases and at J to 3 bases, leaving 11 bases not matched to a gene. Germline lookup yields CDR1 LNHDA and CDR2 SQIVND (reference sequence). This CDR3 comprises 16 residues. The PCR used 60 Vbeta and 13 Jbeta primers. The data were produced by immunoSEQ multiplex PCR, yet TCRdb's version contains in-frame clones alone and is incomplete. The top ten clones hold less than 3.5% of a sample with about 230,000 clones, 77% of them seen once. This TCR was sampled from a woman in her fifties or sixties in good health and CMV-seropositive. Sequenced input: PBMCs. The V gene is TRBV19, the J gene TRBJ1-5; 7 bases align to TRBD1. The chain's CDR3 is CASRADRVRNNQPQHF. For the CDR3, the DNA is TGTGCCAGTAGGGCTGACAGGGTTCGAAACAATCAGCCCCAGCATTTT.